The subject of this entry is one T cell receptor beta chain. The data derive from a study of blood T cell repertoires in COVID-19. Study overall: The cDNA or gDNA used as material had been derived from T cells, B-cell-depleted T cells, or PBMCs.

Original handling: Researchers report that nucleated cell counts were estimated from reference gene primer amplification. Method: immunoSEQ multiplex PCR; TCRdb's copy keeps in-frame clones and lacks some. V and J calls and clone size are copied from that table; D and trimming were computed from the DNA. Of approximately 240,000 clones listed, approximately 80% are singletons. CDR3 length equals 14 residues. Germline CDR1 is SNHLY and CDR2 is FYNNEI. Losses at the gene ends were 6 bases for V and 0 bases for J; bases not matched to a gene: 2. The clonotype originates from a woman of 80 years or more with active or convalescent COVID-19. The sample comprised peripheral blood. The chain joins TRBV2 to TRBJ1-1, with 9 bases identical to TRBD1. Here the CDR3 DNA reads TGTGCCAGCAGCGGACAGGGGATGAACACTGAAGCTTTCTTT. Translation gives CASSGQGMNTEAFF.